A selection of T cell receptor beta chains follows, all from one sample in a study of radiotherapy plus CTLA-4 blockade in lung cancer. The protocol was immunoSEQ multiplex PCR, while the TCRdb copy is restricted to in-frame clones and leaves out a portion. This repertoire shows around 56,000 clones, 65% to 80% found once; its top ten account for roughly 15%. Sequenced material: peripheral blood, taken from a patient treated with radiotherapy plus ipilimumab. The receptors derive from a human donor with non-small cell lung cancer who had a complete response to radiotherapy plus ipilimumab. Each CDR3 is given with its conserved first and last residue. Each record gives: clone size, J gene, D gene, V gene, CDR3 protein, CDR3 DNA. D genes are given only for firm matches. Some rows have no size entry. The others give once, few or many, or a class for an expanded clone.

>few|TRBJ2-5|TRBD1|TRBV10-2
CASSEFIGTGGEETQYF
TGCGCCAGCAGTGAGTTTATCGGGACAGGGGGCGAAGAGACCCAGTACTTC
>-|TRBJ2-7|-|TRBV7-9
CASSRQGEQYF
TGTGCCAGCAGCCGTCAGGGTGAGCAGTACTTC
>-|TRBJ1-2|TRBD1|TRBV10-3
CAITESDRGVDYGYTF
TGTGCCATCACCGAATCGGACAGGGGCGTTGACTATGGCTACACCTTT
>-|TRBJ2-7|TRBD1|TRBV19
CASSIGAGGDYEQYF
TGTGCCAGTAGTATAGGCGCAGGGGGCGACTACGAGCAGTACTTC
>-|TRBJ2-3|TRBD1|TRBV7-2
CASSPGTGQDTQYF
TGTGCCAGCAGCCCTGGGACAGGGCAGGATACGCAGTATTTT
>-|TRBJ2-3|-|TRBV7-2
CASSAGQGRDTDTQYF
TGTGCCAGCAGCGCGGGCCAGGGGAGGGACACAGATACGCAGTATTTT
>-|TRBJ1-2|-|TRBV25-1
CATSQAGSNYGYTF
TGTGCCACCTCCCAGGCAGGTTCTAACTATGGCTACACCTTC
>once|TRBJ2-6|TRBD1|TRBV7-6
CASSYTGGAGANVLTF
TGTGCCAGCAGCTATACAGGGGGAGCCGGGGCCAACGTCCTGACTTTC
>-|TRBJ2-7|-|TRBV5-1
CASSFQGRGNEQYF
TGCGCCAGCAGCTTTCAGGGTAGGGGAAACGAGCAGTACTTC
>few|TRBJ1-6|TRBD1|TRBV4-3
CASSQKGGHNSPLHF
TGCGCCAGCAGCCAAAAAGGGGGCCATAATTCACCCCTCCACTTT
>-|TRBJ1-2|-|TRBV21-1
CASSAYARGQGDIDYGYTF
TGTGCCAGCAGCGCCTACGCCCGGGGACAGGGAGATATAGACTATGGCTACACCTTC
>few|TRBJ2-7|-|TRBV6-5
CASRRTAIEQYF
TGTGCCAGCAGGAGGACAGCTATCGAGCAGTACTTC
>-|TRBJ1-4|TRBD1|TRBV28
CASRPGTANEKLFF
TGTGCCAGCCGCCCTGGGACAGCTAATGAAAAACTGTTTTTT
>once|TRBJ2-2|TRBD1|TRBV5-1
CASSNGWTGGTGELFF
TGCGCCAGCAGCAACGGGTGGACAGGTGGGACCGGGGAGCTGTTTTTT
>-|TRBJ2-1|-|TRBV10-1
CASSNGGGENYNEQFF
TGCGCCAGCAGTAATGGAGGGGGGGAGAACTACAATGAGCAGTTCTTC
>-|TRBJ1-5|-|TRBV7-2
CASSLLAQPQHF
TGTGCCAGCAGCTTATTGGCTCAGCCCCAGCATTTT
>few|TRBJ1-1|-|TRBV30
CAWSLRVGGSSF
TGTGCCTGGAGCCTCAGGGTAGGCGGATCAAGCTTT
>few|TRBJ1-1|-|TRBV10-3
CAISEGQSNTEAFF
TGTGCCATCAGTGAGGGACAGTCGAACACTGAAGCTTTCTTT
>few|TRBJ1-1|-|TRBV9
CASSVEVGRNTEAFF
TGTGCCAGCAGCGTAGAGGTTGGGCGGAACACTGAAGCTTTCTTT
>-|TRBJ1-2|-|TRBV5-4
CASSSWATANYGYTF
TGTGCCAGCAGCTCCTGGGCCACCGCTAACTATGGCTACACCTTC
>-|TRBJ1-1|TRBD1|TRBV6-1
CASREGTGRGTEAFF
TGTGCCAGCAGAGAAGGGACAGGGAGGGGTACTGAAGCTTTCTTT
>-|TRBJ1-4|TRBD1|TRBV7-9
CASSLPPGQGAEKLFF
TGTGCCAGCAGCTTACCACCGGGACAGGGGGCTGAAAAACTGTTTTTT
>-|TRBJ2-5|TRBD1|TRBV9
CASSAWDRVQETQYF
TGTGCCAGCAGCGCTTGGGACAGAGTGCAAGAGACCCAGTACTTC
>-|TRBJ1-2|TRBD1|TRBV27
CASGEQGVLNYGYTF
TGTGCCAGCGGGGAACAGGGGGTTTTAAACTATGGCTACACCTTC
>-|TRBJ2-1|TRBD2|TRBV5-1
CASSDLLAGGGLIDEQFF
TGCGCCAGCAGCGATTTACTAGCGGGAGGTGGGTTAATCGATGAGCAGTTCTTC
>-|TRBJ1-6|-|TRBV7-9
CASSLGQNNSPLHF
TGTGCCAGCAGCCTAGGACAAAATAATTCACCCCTCCACTTT
>-|TRBJ1-1|-|TRBV10-2
CASSPQSNTEAFF
TGCGCCAGCAGTCCTCAGTCTAACACTGAAGCTTTCTTT
>-|TRBJ1-4|TRBD1|TRBV6-1
CASSGGQANLEEKLFF
TGTGCCAGCAGTGGGGGACAGGCCAACCTTGAGGAAAAACTGTTTTTT
>-|TRBJ1-2|TRBD1|TRBV6-1
CASRDTGGNYGYTF
TGTGCCAGCAGAGACACAGGGGGCAACTATGGCTACACCTTC
>-|TRBJ2-5|TRBD1|TRBV5-1
CASSRGDRKETQYF
TGCGCCAGCAGCAGAGGGGACAGGAAAGAGACCCAGTACTTC
>-|TRBJ1-1|-|TRBV10-1
CASSEGRDAEAFF
TGCGCCAGCAGTGAGGGGAGGGACGCTGAAGCTTTCTTT
>-|TRBJ2-1|-|TRBV7-9
CASSFPQDPHGFF
TGTGCCAGCAGCTTTCCTCAGGATCCTCACGGGTTCTTC
>-|TRBJ1-2|-|TRBV5-1
CASSLGQGSYGYTF
TGCGCCAGCAGCTTGGGTCAGGGCAGCTATGGCTACACCTTC
>-|TRBJ2-7|TRBD2|TRBV5-1
CASSLASSGGTYEQYF
TGCGCCAGCAGCTTGGCTTCTAGCGGGGGGACTTACGAGCAGTACTTC
>-|TRBJ1-2|TRBD1|TRBV6-5
CASTTGTGGTYGYTF
TGTGCCAGCACCACCGGGACAGGGGGAACCTATGGCTACACCTTC
>-|TRBJ2-7|TRBD2|TRBV11-3
CASSLGLAGDEQYF
TGTGCCAGCAGCTTAGGACTAGCGGGGGATGAGCAGTACTTC
>-|TRBJ2-1|TRBD2|TRBV7-2
CASSTGTNVGYEQFF
TGTGCCAGCAGCACCGGGACTAACGTTGGCTATGAGCAGTTCTTC
>-|TRBJ2-7|TRBD1|TRBV10-3
CAITGQDLLEQYF
TGTGCCATCACTGGACAGGATCTCCTGGAGCAGTACTTC
>-|TRBJ2-7|TRBD1|TRBV28
CASRGQGVSYEQYF
TGTGCCAGCAGGGGACAGGGGGTGTCCTACGAGCAGTACTTC
>-|TRBJ2-1|TRBD2|TRBV10-3
CAISGYSGGAYNEQFF
TGTGCCATCAGTGGGTATAGCGGGGGGGCTTACAATGAGCAGTTCTTC
>-|TRBJ2-1|-|TRBV25-1
CASSELGSRDEQFF
TGTGCCAGCAGTGAACTCGGGAGTCGGGATGAGCAGTTCTTC
>-|TRBJ1-1|-|TRBV5-4
CASSSGVRATEAFF
TGTGCCAGCAGCTCGGGGGTAAGGGCGACTGAAGCTTTCTTT
>-|TRBJ1-2|-|TRBV5-6
CASSIQGGLGYGYTF
TGTGCCAGCAGCATACAGGGCGGGTTAGGGTATGGCTACACCTTC
>-|TRBJ2-1|-|TRBV6-5
CASSYGSGGTGIEQFF
TGTGCCAGCAGTTACGGCTCGGGAGGGACAGGGATTGAGCAGTTCTTC
>-|TRBJ2-1|-|TRBV7-9
CASSRTEGPPAYNEQFF
TGTGCCAGCAGCCGGACGGAGGGGCCCCCAGCCTACAATGAGCAGTTCTTC